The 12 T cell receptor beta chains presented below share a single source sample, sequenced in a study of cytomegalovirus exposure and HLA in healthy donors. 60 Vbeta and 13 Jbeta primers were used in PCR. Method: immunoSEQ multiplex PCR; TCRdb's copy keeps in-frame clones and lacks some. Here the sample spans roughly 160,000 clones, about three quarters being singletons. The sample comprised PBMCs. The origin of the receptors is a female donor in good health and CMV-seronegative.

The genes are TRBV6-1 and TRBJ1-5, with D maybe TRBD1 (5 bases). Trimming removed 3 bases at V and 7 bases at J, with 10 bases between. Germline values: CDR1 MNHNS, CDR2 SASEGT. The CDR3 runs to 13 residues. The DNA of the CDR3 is TGTGCCAGCAGTGAGGGGCGGACCCAGCCCCAGCATTTT. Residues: CASSEGRTQPQHF.

CDR3 sequence (DNA): TGTGCCAGCGCGGAGCTGAACACCGGGGAGCTGTTTTTT. Encoded protein: CASAELNTGELFF. The V gene is TRBV9, the J gene TRBJ2-2; D not resolved. V was cut by 7 bases and J by 1 base, with 8 bases left in between. This CDR3 spans 13 amino acids. Germline CDR1 is SGDLS and CDR2 is YYNGEE.

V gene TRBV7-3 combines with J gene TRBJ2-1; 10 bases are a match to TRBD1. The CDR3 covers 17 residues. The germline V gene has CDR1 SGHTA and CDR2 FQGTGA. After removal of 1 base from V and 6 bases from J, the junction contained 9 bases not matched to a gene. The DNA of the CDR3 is TGTGCCAGCAGCTTAAGGCCCCCGGGACAGGGGTCCAATGAGCAGTTCTTC. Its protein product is CASSLRPPGQGSNEQFF.

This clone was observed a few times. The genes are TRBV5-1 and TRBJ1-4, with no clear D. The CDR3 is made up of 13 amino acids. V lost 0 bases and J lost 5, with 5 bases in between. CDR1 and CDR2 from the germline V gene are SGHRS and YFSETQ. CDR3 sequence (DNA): TGCGCCAGCAGCTTGGGGGCAAATGAAAAACTGTTTTTT. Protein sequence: CASSLGANEKLFF.

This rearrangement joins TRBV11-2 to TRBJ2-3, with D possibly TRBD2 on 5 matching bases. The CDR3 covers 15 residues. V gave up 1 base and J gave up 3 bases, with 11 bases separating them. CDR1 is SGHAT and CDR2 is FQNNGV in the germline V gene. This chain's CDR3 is CASSLGLLPTDTQYF. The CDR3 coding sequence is TGTGCCAGCAGCTTAGGACTACTCCCGACAGATACGCAGTATTTT. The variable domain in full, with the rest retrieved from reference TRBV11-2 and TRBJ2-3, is EAGVAQSPRYKIIEKRQSVAFWCNPISGHATLYWYQQILGQGPKLLIQFQNNGVVDDSQLPKDRFSAERLKGVDSTLKIQPAKLEDSAVYLCASSLGLLPTDTQYFGPGTRLTVL.

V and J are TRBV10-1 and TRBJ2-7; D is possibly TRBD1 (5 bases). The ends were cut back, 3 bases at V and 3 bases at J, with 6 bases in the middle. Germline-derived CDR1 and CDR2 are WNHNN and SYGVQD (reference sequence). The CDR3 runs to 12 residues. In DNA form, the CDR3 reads TGCGCCAGCAGTGACAGGGTCTACGAGCAGTACTTC. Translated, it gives CASSDRVYEQYF.

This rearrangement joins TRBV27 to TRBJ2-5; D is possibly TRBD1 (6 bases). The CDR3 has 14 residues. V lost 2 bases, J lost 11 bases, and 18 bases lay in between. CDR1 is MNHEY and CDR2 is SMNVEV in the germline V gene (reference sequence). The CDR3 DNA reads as TGTGCCAGCAGTTTAATAGACAGGCATTGGGAGCAGTACTTC. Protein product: CASSLIDRHWEQYF.

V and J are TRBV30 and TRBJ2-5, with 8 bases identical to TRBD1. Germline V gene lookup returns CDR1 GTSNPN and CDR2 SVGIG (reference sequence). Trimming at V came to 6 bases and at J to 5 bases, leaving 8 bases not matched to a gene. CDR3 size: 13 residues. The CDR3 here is CACVQGARETQYF. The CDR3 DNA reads TGTGCCTGTGTCCAGGGGGCGCGGGAGACCCAGTACTTC.

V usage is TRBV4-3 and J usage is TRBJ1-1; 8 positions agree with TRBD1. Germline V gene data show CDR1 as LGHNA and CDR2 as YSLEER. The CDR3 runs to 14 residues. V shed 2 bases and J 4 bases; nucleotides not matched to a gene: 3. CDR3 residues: CASSQTTGATEAFF. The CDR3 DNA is TGCGCCAGCAGCCAAACGACAGGGGCCACTGAAGCTTTCTTT.

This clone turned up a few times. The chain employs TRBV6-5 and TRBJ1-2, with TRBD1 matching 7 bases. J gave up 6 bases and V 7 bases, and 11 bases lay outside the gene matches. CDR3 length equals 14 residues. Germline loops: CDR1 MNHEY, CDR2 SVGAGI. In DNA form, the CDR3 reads TGTGCCAGCACCCGATCCCGGGACAGTCATGGCTACACCTTC. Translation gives CASTRSRDSHGYTF.

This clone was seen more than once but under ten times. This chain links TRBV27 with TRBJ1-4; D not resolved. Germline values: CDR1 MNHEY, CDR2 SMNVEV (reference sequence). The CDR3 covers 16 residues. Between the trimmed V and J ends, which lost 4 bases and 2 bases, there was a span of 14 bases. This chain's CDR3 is CASSSHTAATNEKLFF. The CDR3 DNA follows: TGTGCCAGCAGTTCCCATACAGCCGCTACTAATGAAAAACTGTTTTTT.

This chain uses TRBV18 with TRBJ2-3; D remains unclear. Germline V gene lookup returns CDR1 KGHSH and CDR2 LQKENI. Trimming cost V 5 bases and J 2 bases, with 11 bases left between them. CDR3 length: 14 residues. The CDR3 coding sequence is TGTGCCAGCTCATCTCGGCAGGACACAGATACGCAGTATTTT. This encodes CASSSRQDTDTQYF.